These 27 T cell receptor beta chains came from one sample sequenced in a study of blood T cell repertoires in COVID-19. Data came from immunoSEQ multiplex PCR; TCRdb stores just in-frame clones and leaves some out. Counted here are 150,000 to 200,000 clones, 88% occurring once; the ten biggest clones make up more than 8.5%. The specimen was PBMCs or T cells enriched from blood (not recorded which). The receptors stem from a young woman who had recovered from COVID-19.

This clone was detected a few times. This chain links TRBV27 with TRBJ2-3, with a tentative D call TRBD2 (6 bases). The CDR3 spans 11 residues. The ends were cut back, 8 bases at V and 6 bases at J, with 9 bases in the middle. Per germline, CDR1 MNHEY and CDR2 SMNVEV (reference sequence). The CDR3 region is CASYRGDTQYF. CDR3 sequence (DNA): TGTGCCAGCTACCGGGGGGATACGCAGTATTTT.

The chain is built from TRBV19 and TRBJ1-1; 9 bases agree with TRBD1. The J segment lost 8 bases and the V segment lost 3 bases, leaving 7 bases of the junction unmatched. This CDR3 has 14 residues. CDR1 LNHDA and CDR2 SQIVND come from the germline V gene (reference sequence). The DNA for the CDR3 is TGTGCCAGTAGTATGGGGACAGGGAAGTTCGAAGCTTTCTTT. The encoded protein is CASSMGTGKFEAFF.

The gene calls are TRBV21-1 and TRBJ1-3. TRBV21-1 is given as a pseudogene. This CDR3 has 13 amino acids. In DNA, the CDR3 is TGTGCCAGCAGTAGAAGCTCTGGAAACACCATATATTTT. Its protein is CASSRSSGNTIYF.

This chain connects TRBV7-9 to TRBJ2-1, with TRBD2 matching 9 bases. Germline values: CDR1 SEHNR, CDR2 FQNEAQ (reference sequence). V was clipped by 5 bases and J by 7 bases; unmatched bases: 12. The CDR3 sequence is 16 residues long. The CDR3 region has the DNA TGTGCCAGCAGCCCGGGTATGGGCGGGAGGGCAAATGAGCAGTTCTTC. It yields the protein CASSPGMGGRANEQFF.

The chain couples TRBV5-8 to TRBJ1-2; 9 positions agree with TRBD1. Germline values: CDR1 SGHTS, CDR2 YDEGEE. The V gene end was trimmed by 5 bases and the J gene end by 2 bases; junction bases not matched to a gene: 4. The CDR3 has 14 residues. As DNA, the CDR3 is TGTGCCAGCAGGTCCGGACAGGGGAACTATGGCTACACCTTC. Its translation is CASRSGQGNYGYTF.

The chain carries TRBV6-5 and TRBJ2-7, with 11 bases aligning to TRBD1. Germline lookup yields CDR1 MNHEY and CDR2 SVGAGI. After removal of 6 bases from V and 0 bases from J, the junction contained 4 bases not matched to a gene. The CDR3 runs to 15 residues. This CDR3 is CASRSGTGGSYEQYF. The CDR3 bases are TGTGCCAGCAGATCCGGGACAGGGGGCTCCTACGAGCAGTACTTC.

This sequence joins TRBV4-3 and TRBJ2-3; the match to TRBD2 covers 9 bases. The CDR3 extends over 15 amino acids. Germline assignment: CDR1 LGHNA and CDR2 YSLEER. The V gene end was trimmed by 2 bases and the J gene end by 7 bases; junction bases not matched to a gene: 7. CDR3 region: CASSQLAGGRYTQYF. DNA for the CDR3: TGCGCCAGCAGCCAACTCGCGGGGGGGCGGTATACGCAGTATTTT.

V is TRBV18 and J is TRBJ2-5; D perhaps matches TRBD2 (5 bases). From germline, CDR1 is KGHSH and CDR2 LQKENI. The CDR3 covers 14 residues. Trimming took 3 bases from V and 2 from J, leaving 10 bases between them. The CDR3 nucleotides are TGTGCCAGCTCACCTGGAGCGGTTCAAGAGACCCAGTACTTC. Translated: CASSPGAVQETQYF.

DNA of the CDR3: TGTGCCAGCAGCAAGGACTCCCTCATACCCGGGGAGCTGTTTTTT. This codes for CASSKDSLIPGELFF. The chain couples TRBV5-4 to TRBJ2-2, with a possible D match to TRBD2 (5 bases). This CDR3 region has 15 residues. Germline lookup yields CDR1 SGHNT and CDR2 YYREEE (reference sequence). The ends were cut back, 4 bases at V and 6 bases at J, with 16 bases in the middle. Together with reference TRBV5-4 and TRBJ2-2, the CDR3 gives the full variable domain: ETGVTQSPTHLIKTRGQQVTLRCSSQSGHNTVSWYQQALGQGPQFIFQYYREEENGRGNFPPRFSGLQFPNYSSELNVNALELDDSALYLCASSKDSLIPGELFFGEGSRLTVL.

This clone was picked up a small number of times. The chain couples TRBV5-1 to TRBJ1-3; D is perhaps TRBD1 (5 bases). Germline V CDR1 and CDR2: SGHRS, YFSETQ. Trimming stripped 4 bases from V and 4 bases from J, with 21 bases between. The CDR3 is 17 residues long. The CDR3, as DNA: TGCGCCAGCAGCCTGGCTCCCGGACGCGGGGCAGGAAACACCATATATTTT. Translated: CASSLAPGRGAGNTIYF.

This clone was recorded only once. This chain's CDR3 is CASSLTDMGEAFF. The CDR3 nucleotides are TGTGCCAGCAGTTTGACGGACATGGGTGAAGCTTTCTTT. The J gene is TRBJ1-1, the V gene TRBV7-6; possible D gene TRBD1, 5 bases. Germline-derived CDR1 and CDR2 are SGHVS and FNYEAQ. CDR3 length equals 13 residues. Trimming left V 6 bases short and J 7 bases short, with 15 bases between.

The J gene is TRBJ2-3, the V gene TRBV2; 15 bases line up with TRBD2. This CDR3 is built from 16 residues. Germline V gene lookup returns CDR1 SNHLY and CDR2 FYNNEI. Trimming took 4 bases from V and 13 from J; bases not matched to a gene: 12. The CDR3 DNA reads TGTGCCAGCAGTGTCTGGACTAGCGGGGGGGGCGGCATGAAGTATTTT. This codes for CASSVWTSGGGGMKYF.

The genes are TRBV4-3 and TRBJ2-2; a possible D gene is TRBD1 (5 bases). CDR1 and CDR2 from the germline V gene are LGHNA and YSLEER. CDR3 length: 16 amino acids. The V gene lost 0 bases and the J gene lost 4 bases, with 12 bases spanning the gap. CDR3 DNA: TGCGCCAGCAGCCAAGAAGGGGATCTAAGCACCGGGGAGCTGTTTTTT. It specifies CASSQEGDLSTGELFF.

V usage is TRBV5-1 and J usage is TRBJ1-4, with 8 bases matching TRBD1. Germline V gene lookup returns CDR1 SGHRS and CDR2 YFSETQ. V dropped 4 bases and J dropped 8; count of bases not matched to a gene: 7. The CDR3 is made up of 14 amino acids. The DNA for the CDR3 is TGCGCCAGCAGCCTCCAGGGGGCTAGCGAAAAACTGTTTTTT. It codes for CASSLQGASEKLFF.

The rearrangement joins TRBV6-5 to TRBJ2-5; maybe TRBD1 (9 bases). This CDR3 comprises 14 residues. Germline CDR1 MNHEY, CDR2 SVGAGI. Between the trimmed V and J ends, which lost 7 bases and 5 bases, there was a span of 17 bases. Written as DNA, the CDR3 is TGTGCCAGCAAGCGGGGGACAGGGCTGGAGACCCAGTACTTC. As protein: CASKRGTGLETQYF.

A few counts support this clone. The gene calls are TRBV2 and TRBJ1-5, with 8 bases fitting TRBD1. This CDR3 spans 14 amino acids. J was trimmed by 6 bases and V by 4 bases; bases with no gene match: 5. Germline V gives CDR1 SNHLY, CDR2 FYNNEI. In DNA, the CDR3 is TGTGCCAGCAGTGGGGGACAGGAATTTCAGCCCCAGCATTTT. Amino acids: CASSGGQEFQPQHF. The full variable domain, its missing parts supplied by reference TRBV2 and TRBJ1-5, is EPEVTQTPSHQVTQMGQEVILRCVPISNHLYFYWYRQILGQKVEFLVSFYNNEISEKSEIFDDQFSVERPDGSNFTLKIRSTKLEDSAMYFCASSGGQEFQPQHFGDGTRLSIL.

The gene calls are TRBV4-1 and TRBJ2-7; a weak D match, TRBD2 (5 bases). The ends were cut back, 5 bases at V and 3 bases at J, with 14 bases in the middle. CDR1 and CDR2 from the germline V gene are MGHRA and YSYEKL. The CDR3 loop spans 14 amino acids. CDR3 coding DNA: TGCGCCAGCAGCTTGAGGGCAGGTGGCTACGAGCAGTACTTC. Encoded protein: CASSLRAGGYEQYF.

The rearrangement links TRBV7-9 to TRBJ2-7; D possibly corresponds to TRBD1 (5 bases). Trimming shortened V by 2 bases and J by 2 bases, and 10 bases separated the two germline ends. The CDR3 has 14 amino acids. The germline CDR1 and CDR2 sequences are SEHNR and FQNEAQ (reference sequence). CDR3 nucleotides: TGTGCCAGCAGCTTAAGGGGCTTTCCCTACGAGCAGTACTTC. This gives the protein CASSLRGFPYEQYF.

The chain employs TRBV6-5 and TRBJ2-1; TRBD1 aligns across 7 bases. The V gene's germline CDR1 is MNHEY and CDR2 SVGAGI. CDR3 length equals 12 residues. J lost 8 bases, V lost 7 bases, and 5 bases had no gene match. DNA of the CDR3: TGTGCCAGCAAGAGGGGGCTGGATGAGCAGTTCTTC. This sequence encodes CASKRGLDEQFF.

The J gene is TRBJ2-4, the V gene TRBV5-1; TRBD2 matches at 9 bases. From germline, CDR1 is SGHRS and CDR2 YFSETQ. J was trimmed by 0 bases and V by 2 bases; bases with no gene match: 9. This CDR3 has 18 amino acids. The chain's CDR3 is CASSLPLAGGLAKNIQYF. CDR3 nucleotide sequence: TGCGCCAGCAGCTTACCCCTGGCGGGAGGGCTAGCCAAAAACATTCAGTACTTC.

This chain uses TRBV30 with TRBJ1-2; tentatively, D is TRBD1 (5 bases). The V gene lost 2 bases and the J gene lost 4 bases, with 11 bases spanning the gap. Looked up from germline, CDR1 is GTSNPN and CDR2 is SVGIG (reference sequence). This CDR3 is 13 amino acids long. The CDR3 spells CAWSLGDFYGYTF. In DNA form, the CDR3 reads TGTGCCTGGAGTTTGGGGGACTTCTATGGCTACACCTTC. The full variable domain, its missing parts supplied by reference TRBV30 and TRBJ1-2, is SQTIHQWPATLVQPVGSPLSLECTVEGTSNPNLYWYRQAAGRGLQLLFYSVGIGQISSEVPQNLSASRPQDRQFILSSKKLLLSDSGFYLCAWSLGDFYGYTFGSGTRLTVV.

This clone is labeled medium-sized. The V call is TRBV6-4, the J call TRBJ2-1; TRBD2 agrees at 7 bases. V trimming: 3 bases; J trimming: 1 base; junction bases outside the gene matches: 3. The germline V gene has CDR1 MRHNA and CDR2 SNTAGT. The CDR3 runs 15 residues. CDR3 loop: CASSDTGGSYNEQFF. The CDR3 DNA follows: TGTGCCAGCAGTGATACGGGGGGATCCTACAATGAGCAGTTCTTC.

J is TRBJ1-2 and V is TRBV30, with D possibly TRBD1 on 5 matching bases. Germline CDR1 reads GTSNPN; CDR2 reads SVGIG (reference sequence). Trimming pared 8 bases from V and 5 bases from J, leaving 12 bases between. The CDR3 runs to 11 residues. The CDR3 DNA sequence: TGTGCCGGTAGGACAAGATATGGCTACACCTTC. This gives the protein CAGRTRYGYTF.

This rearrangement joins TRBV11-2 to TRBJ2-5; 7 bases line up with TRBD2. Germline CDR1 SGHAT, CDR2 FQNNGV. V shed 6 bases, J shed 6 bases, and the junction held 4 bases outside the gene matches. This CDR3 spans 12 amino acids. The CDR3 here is CASRWEGKTQYF. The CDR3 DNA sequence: TGTGCCAGCAGATGGGAGGGAAAGACCCAGTACTTC.

Here the CDR3 DNA reads TGTGCCACCAGCGGTGGTAGACAGTCAAATCAGCCCCAGCATTTT. Its protein is CATSGGRQSNQPQHF. The chain has TRBV15 and TRBJ1-5; perhaps TRBD1 as D (5 bases). The CDR3 spans 15 residues. With 5 bases removed from V and 4 bases from J, the gap between germline ends came to 15 bases. In germline, CDR1 is LNHNV, CDR2 YYDKDF (reference sequence).

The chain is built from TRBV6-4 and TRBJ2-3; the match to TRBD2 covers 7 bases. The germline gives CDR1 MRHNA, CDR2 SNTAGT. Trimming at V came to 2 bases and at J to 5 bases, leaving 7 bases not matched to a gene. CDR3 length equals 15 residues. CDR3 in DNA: TGTGCCAGCAGTGACAGCGCGGGGAGGGGAGATACGCAGTATTTT. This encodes CASSDSAGRGDTQYF.

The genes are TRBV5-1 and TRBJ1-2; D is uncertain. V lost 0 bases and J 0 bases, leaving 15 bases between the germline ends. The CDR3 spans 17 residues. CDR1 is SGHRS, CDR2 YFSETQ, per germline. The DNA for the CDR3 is TGCGCCAGCAGCTTGGCCGGTTCCGCACTGGCTAACTATGGCTACACCTTC. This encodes CASSLAGSALANYGYTF. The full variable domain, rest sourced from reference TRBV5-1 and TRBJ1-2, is KAGVTQTPRYLIKTRGQQVTLSCSPISGHRSVSWYQQTPGQGLQFLFEYFSETQRNKGNFPGRFSGRQFSNSRSEMNVSTLELGDSALYLCASSLAGSALANYGYTFGSGTRLTVV.